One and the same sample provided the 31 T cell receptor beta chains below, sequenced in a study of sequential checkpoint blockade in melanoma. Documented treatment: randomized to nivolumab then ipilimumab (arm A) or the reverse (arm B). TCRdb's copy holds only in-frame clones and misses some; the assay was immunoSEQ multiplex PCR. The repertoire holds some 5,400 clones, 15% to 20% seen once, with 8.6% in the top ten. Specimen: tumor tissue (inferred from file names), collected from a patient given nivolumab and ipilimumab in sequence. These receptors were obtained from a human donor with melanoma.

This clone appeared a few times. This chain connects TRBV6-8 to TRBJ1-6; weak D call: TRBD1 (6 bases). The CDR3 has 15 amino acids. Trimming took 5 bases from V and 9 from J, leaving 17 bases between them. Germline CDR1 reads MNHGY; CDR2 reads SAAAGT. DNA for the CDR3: TGTGCCAGCAGTACTTCAGGGGATCCGGGTTCACCCCTCCACTTT. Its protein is CASSTSGDPGSPLHF.

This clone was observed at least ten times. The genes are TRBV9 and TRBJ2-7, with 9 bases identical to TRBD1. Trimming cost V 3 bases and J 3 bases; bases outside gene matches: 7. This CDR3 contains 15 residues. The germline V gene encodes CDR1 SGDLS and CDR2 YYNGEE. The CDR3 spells CASSATGTGFYEQYF. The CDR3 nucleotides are TGTGCCAGCAGCGCTACCGGGACAGGGTTCTACGAGCAGTACTTC.

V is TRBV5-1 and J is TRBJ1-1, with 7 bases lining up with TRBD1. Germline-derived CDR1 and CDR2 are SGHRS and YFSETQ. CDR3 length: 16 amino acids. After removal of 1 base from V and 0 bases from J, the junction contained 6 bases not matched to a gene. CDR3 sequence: CASSLRRGQVNTEAFF. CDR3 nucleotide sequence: TGCGCCAGCAGCTTGAGAAGGGGGCAGGTGAACACTGAAGCTTTCTTT. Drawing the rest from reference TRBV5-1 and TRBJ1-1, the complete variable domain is KAGVTQTPRYLIKTRGQQVTLSCSPISGHRSVSWYQQTPGQGLQFLFEYFSETQRNKGNFPGRFSGRQFSNSRSEMNVSTLELGDSALYLCASSLRRGQVNTEAFFGQGTRLTVV.

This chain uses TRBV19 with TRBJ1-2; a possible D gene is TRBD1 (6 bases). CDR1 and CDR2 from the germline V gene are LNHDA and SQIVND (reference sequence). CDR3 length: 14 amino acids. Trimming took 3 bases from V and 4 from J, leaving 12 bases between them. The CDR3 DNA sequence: TGTGCCAGTAGTATCCTGGGACAAGGCTATGGCTACACCTTC. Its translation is CASSILGQGYGYTF.

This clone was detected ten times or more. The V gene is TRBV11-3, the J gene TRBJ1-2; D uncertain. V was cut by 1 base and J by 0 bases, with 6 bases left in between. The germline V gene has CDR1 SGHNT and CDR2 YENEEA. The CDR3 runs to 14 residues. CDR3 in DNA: TGTGCCAGCAGCTTAGGGGGAGCTAACTATGGCTACACCTTC. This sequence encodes CASSLGGANYGYTF.

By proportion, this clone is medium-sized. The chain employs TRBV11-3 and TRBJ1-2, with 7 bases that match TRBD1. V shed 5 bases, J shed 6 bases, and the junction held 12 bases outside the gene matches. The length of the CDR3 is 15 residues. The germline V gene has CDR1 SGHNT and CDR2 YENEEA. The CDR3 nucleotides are TGTGCCAGCAGCACCCAGGGGGGGGCTTCTGATGGCTACACCTTC. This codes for CASSTQGGASDGYTF.

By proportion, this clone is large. Here the CDR3 DNA reads TGTGCCAGCAGTCCGAGACAGGAGCGCCCCTCCTACGAGCAGTACTTC. Protein sequence: CASSPRQERPSYEQYF. This chain links TRBV28 with TRBJ2-7, with D possibly being TRBD1 (6 bases). Trimming pared 5 bases from V and 0 bases from J, leaving 17 bases between. The CDR3 spans 16 residues. CDR1 and CDR2 from the germline V gene are MDHEN and SYDVKM. Filled out from reference TRBV28 and TRBJ2-7, the complete variable domain reads DVKVTQSSRYLVKRTGEKVFLECVQDMDHENMFWYRQDPGLGLRLIYFSYDVKMKEKGDIPEGYSVSREKKERFSLILESASTNQTSMYLCASSPRQERPSYEQYFGPGTRLTVT.

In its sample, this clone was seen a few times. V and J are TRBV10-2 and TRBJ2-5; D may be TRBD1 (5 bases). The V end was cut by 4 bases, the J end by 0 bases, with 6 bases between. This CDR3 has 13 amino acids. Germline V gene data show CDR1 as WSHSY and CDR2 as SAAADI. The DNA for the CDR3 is TGCGCCAGCAGTGGACAGTACCAAGAGACCCAGTACTTC. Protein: CASSGQYQETQYF.

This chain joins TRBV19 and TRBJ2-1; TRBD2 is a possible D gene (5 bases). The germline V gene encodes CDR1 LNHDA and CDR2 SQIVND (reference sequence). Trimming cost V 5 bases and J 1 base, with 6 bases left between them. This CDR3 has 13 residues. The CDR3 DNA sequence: TGTGCCAGTAGTGGAGGTTCCTACAATGAGCAGTTCTTC. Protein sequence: CASSGGSYNEQFF.

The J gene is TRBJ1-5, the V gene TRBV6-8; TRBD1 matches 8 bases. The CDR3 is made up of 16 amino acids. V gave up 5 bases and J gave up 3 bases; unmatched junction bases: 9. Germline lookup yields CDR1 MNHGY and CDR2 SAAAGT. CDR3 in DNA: TGTGCCAGCAGTGGTCAGGGGGCCACTATCAATCAGCCCCAGCATTTT. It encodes CASSGQGATINQPQHF.

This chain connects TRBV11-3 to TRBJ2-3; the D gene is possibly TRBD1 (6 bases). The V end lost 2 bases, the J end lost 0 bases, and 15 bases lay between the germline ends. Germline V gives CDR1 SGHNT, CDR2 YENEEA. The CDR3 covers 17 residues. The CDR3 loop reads CASSLTHRTVSTDTQYF. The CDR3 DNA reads TGTGCCAGCAGCTTAACGCACCGGACAGTCAGCACAGATACGCAGTATTTT.

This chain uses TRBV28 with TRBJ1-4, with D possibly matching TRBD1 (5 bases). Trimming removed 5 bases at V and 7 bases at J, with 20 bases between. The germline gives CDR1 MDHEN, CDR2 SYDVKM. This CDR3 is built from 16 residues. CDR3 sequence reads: CASSEPRELGSEKLFF. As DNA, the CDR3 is TGTGCCAGCAGTGAGCCCAGGGAACTCGGGAGTGAAAAACTGTTTTTT.

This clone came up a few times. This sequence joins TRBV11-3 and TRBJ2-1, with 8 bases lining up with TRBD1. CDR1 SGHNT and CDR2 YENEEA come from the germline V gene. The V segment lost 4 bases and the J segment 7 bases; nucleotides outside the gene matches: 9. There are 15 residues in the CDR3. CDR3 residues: CASSSLTGVVNEQFF. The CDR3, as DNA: TGTGCCAGCAGCTCCTTGACAGGGGTGGTGAATGAGCAGTTCTTC.

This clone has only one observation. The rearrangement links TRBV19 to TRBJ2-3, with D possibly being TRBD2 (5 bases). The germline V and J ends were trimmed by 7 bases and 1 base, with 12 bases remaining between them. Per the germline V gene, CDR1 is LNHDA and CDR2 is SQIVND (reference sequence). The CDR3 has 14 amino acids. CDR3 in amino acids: CASTSGSRTDTQYF. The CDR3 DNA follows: TGTGCCAGTACCTCGGGGTCTCGCACAGATACGCAGTATTTT.

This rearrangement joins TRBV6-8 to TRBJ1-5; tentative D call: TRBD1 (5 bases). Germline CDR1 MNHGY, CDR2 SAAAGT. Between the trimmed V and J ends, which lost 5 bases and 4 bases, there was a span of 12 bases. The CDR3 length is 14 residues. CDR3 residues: CASSAGDINQPQHF. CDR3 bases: TGTGCCAGCAGTGCGGGGGATATAAATCAGCCCCAGCATTTT.

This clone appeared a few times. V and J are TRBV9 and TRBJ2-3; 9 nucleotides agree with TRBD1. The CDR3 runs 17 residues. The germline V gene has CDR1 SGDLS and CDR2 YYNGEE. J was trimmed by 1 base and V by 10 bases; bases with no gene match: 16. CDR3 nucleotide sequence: TGTGCCGGTCAAGGGACAGGGATGGGATACGGCACAGATACGCAGTATTTT. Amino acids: CAGQGTGMGYGTDTQYF.

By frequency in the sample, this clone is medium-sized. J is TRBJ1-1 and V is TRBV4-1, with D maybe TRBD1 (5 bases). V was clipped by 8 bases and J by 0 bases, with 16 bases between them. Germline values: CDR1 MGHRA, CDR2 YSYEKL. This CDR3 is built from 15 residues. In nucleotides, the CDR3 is TGCGCCAGCCAGGCAAGGACAACCATGAACACTGAAGCTTTCTTT. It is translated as CASQARTTMNTEAFF.

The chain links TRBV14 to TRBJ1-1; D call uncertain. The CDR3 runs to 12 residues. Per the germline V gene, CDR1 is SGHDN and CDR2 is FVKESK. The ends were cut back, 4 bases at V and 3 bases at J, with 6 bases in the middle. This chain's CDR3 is CASSRVYTEAFF. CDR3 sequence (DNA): TGTGCCAGCAGCCGAGTTTACACTGAAGCTTTCTTT.

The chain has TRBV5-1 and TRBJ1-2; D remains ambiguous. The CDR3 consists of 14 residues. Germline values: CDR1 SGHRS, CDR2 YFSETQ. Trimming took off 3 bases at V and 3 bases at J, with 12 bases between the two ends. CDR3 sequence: CASSWMGPYYGYTF. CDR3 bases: TGCGCCAGCAGCTGGATGGGCCCTTACTATGGCTACACCTTC.

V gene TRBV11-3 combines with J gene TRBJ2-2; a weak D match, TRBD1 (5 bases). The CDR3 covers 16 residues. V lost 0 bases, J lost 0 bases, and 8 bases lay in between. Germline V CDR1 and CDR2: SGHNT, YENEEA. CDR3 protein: CASSLEGRANTGELFF. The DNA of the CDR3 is TGTGCCAGCAGCTTAGAAGGCAGGGCGAACACCGGGGAGCTGTTTTTT. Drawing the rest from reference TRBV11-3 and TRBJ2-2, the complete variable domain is EAGVVQSPRYKIIEKKQPVAFWCNPISGHNTLYWYLQNLGQGPELLIRYENEEAVDDSQLPKDRFSAERLKGVDSTLKIQPAELGDSAVYLCASSLEGRANTGELFFGEGSRLTVL.

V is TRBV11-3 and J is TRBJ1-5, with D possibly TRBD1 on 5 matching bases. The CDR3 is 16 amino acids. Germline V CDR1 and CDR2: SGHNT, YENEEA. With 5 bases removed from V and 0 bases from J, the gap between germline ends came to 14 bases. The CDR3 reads CASSDNRDYSNQPQHF. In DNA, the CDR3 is TGTGCCAGCAGCGACAACCGGGACTATAGCAATCAGCCCCAGCATTTT.

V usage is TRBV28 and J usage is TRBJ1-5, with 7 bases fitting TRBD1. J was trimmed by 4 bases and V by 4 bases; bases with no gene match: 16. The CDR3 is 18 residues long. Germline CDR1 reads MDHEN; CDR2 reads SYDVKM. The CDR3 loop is CASSSTRGHGLSNQPQHF. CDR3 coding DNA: TGTGCCAGCAGTTCCACAAGGGGGCATGGATTAAGTAATCAGCCCCAGCATTTT.

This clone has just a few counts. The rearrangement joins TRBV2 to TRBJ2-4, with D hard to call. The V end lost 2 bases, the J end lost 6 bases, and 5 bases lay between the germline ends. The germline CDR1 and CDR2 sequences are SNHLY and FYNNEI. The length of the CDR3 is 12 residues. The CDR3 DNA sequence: TGTGCCAGCAGTGAAACCTTAAACATTCAGTACTTC. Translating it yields CASSETLNIQYF.

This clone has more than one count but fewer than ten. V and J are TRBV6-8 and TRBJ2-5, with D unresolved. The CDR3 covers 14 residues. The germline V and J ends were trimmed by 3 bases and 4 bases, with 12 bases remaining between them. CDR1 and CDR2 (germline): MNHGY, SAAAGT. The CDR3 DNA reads TGTGCCAGCAGTTATAACTACAGATCAGAGACCCAGTACTTC. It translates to CASSYNYRSETQYF.

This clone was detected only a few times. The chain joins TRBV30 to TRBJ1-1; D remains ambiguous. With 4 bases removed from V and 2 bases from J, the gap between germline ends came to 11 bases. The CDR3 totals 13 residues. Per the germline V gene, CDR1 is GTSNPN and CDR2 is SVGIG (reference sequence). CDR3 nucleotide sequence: TGTGCCTGGATGGAGTGGGATAACACTGAAGCTTTCTTT. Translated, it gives CAWMEWDNTEAFF.

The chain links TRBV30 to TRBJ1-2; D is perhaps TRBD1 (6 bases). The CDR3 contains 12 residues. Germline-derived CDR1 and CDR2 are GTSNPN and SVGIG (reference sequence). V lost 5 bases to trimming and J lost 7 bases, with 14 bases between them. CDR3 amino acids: CAWVPEGGGYTF. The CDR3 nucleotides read TGTGCCTGGGTACCGGAGGGGGGTGGCTACACCTTC.

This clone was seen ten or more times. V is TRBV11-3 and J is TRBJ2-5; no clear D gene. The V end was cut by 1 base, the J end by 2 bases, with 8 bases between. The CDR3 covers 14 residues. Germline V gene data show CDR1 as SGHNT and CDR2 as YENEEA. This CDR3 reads CASSLGSPQETQYF. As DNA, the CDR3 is TGTGCCAGCAGCTTAGGCAGTCCTCAAGAGACCCAGTACTTC.

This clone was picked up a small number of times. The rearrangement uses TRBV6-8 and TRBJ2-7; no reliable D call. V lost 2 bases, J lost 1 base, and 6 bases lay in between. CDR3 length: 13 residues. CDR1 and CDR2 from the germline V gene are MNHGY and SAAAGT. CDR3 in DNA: TGTGCCAGCAGTTACGCCAGATCCTACGAGCAGTACTTC. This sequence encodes CASSYARSYEQYF.

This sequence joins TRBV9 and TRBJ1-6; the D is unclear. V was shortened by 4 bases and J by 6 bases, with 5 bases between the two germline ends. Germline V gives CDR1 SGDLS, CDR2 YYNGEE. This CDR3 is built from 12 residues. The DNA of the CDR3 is TGTGCCAGCAGCTACAGTAATTCACCCCTCCACTTT. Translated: CASSYSNSPLHF.

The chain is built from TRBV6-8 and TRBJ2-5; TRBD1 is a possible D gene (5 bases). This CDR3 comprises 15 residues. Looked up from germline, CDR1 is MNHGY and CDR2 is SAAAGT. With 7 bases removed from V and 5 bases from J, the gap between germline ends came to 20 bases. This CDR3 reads CASTNLRQGLETQYF. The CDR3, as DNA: TGTGCCAGCACTAACTTACGTCAGGGATTGGAGACCCAGTACTTC.

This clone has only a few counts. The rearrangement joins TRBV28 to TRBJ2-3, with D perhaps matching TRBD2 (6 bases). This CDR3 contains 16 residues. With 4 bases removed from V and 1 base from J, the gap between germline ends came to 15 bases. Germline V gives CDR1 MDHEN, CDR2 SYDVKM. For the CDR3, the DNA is TGTGCCAGCAGTTCCCCCCGGGAGCCTGGCACAGATACGCAGTATTTT. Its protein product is CASSSPREPGTDTQYF. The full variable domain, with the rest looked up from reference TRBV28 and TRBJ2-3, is DVKVTQSSRYLVKRTGEKVFLECVQDMDHENMFWYRQDPGLGLRLIYFSYDVKMKEKGDIPEGYSVSREKKERFSLILESASTNQTSMYLCASSSPREPGTDTQYFGPGTRLTVL.